A selection of T cell receptor beta chains follows, all from one sample in a study of blood T cell repertoires in COVID-19. TCRdb's copy holds only in-frame clones and misses some; the assay was immunoSEQ multiplex PCR. The repertoire holds some 350,000 clones, with around 86% as singletons. Source material: peripheral blood. Every receptor here comes from a human donor in a cohort sampled during active COVID-19. CDR3s leave out the opening cysteine and the closing phenylalanine or tryptophan. The order of the fields is CDR3 length, D gene, V gene, CDR3 protein. The D gene is left open where the match is weak.

>11|.|TRBV20-1
SASESVSYEQY
>15|TRBD1|TRBV7-9
ASSLGTGGAPGNTIY
>11|.|TRBV7-7
ASSLDRFDEQY
>12|TRBD2|TRBV10-3
AISSGTSGETQY
>13|.|TRBV6-1
ASSEVTGLNTEAF
>12|TRBD2|TRBV3-1/TRBV3-2
ASSGLAGVGEQY
>12|.|TRBV21-1
ASPGESSGNTIY
>15|.|TRBV11-3
ASSPSFGGNSQETQY
>14|TRBD2|TRBV5-6
ASSLLAGESTDTQY
>14|TRBD1|TRBV19
ACTDRARFMGQPQH
>14|TRBD1|TRBV11-2
ASSLVTGDWNSPLH
>12|.|TRBV7-9
ASSPRRGTGELF
>10|TRBD1|TRBV29-1
SVGTGPYEQY
>11|.|TRBV7-9
ASSFGDYSPLH
>11|TRBD1|TRBV7-6
ASSFGQGLGAF
>13|.|TRBV3-1/TRBV3-2
ASSQDLSQVWGYT
>15|.|TRBV9
ASSPRTTGAGNTEAF
>13|TRBD1|TRBV7-3
ASSLRTGKSEKLF
>12|.|TRBV14
ASSPTRGGETQY
>15|TRBD2|TRBV7-3
ASSFRTSGGRYNEQF
>13|.|TRBV18
ASSPSGRGLSPQH
>11|TRBD1|TRBV15
ATRNRGYTEAF
>15|TRBD2|TRBV30
AWRGGSGGRAKNIQY
>9|.|TRBV5-6
ASSLGLEAF
>9|.|TRBV2
ASTEGETQY
>14|.|TRBV4-1
ASSQDGGGADTEAF
>14|.|TRBV18
ASSPLGEGLYNEQF
>13|TRBD1|TRBV30
ACPPGTGSTDTQY
>13|.|TRBV5-4
ASSSVSLSNYGYT